A selection of T cell receptor beta chains follows, all from one sample in a study of early T cells in non-severe SARS-CoV-2 infection. TCRdb re-analysed the 5' RACE reads in MiXCR, keeping a single row per CDR3 protein. The sample comprises some 80,000 distinct CDR3 sequences, more than 4% of which are singletons, and under 8% rests with the top ten. This specimen consisted of whole blood, obtained at baseline. Receptors were obtained from an adult who was a healthcare worker with PCR-confirmed SARS-CoV-2 infection or an uninfected control (not recorded which). Both conserved end residues are part of each CDR3. A D gene is named only where the DNA matches it firmly. Rows may omit the clone size; those that give it use once, few, many or a size class.

j_gene	d_gene	abundance	v_gene	CDR3aa	CDR3nt
TRBJ1-1	NA	many	TRBV4-1	CASSLQLGTEAFF	TGCGCCAGCAGCCTCCAACTAGGGACTGAAGCTTTCTTT
TRBJ2-7	NA	NA	TRBV12-5	CASGSSPGSVYEQYF	TGTGCTAGTGGTTCTTCACCGGGGTCCGTCTACGAGCAGTACTTC
TRBJ1-2	NA	many	TRBV30	CAWSVRQEFNGYTF	TGTGCCTGGAGTGTACGTCAGGAATTTAATGGCTACACCTTC
TRBJ2-2	NA	few	TRBV15	CATSREPGLNTGELFF	TGTGCCACCAGCAGAGAGCCGGGCCTGAACACCGGGGAGCTGTTTTTT
TRBJ2-2	TRBD1	few	TRBV6-4	CASSTWGTGNTGELFF	TGTGCCAGCTCAACCTGGGGGACAGGGAACACCGGGGAGCTGTTTTTT
TRBJ1-3	TRBD1	few	TRBV28	CASQTGELAGNTIYF	TGTGCCAGTCAGACAGGGGAGTTAGCTGGAAACACCATATATTTT
TRBJ2-5	NA	many	TRBV29-1	CSVGGGRHQETQYF	TGCAGCGTTGGGGGGGGCAGGCACCAAGAGACCCAGTACTTC
TRBJ2-1	TRBD1	NA	TRBV5-1	CASSLTGAKSYNEQFF	TGCGCCAGCAGCTTGACAGGGGCAAAATCCTACAATGAGCAGTTCTTC
TRBJ2-7	NA	many	TRBV5-1	CASSSTGSSYEQYF	TGCGCCAGCAGCTCGACCGGGAGCTCCTACGAGCAGTACTTC
TRBJ2-7	TRBD2	many	TRBV20-1	CSAPRPLAGVHEQYF	TGCAGTGCTCCAAGACCCCTAGCGGGAGTTCACGAGCAGTACTTC
TRBJ2-7	NA	few	TRBV5-1	CASSLMGEDEQYF	TGCGCCAGCAGCTTGATGGGGGAGGACGAGCAGTACTTC
TRBJ1-1	NA	many	TRBV27	CASSGGGIEAFF	TGTGCCAGCAGTGGCGGGGGTATTGAAGCTTTCTTT
TRBJ1-1	TRBD1	many	TRBV11-2	CASSIGQVQNTEAFF	TGTGCCAGCAGCATCGGACAGGTCCAGAACACTGAAGCTTTCTTT
TRBJ2-2	NA	NA	TRBV7-7	CASSHVGETGELFF	TGTGCCAGCAGCCATGTGGGCGAAACCGGGGAGCTGTTTTTT